Following are 14 T cell receptor beta chains from one sample sequenced in a study of T cell clusters in autoimmune cytopenias. Tens of thousands of genome equivalents of blood DNA were amplified for TRB. Multiplex touch-down PCR amplified TRB using TRB-A and TRB-B pools in one tube. With the multiplex PCR reads reprocessed, TCRdb shows one record per CDR3 protein and no DNA. The sample is made up of approximately 3,600 distinct CDR3 sequences, and the top ten hold 5.5% to 8% of it. This same sample was also taken into another study, of T cell repertoires in aging, cancer and after chemotherapy.

The specimen was peripheral blood. All receptors come from a human donor in good health.

This clonotype shows up as large by frequency. The rearrangement links TRBV29-1 to TRBJ2-1; the TRBD2 assignment by TCRdb is unverifiable without DNA. From germline, CDR1 is SQVTM and CDR2 ANQGSEA. This CDR3 is built from 15 residues. CDR3 region: CSVEQGTISYNEQFF.

This chain's CDR3 is CSKGVSTDTQYF. The V gene is TRBV20-1, the J gene TRBJ2-3; TCRdb designates TRBD1, a call that cannot be tested without DNA. This CDR3 is built from 12 residues. Per the germline V gene, CDR1 is DFQATT and CDR2 is SNEGSKA (reference sequence).

Its frequency marks this clonotype as medium-sized. The chain's CDR3 is CSASRGLRRIQYF. This rearrangement joins TRBV20-1 to TRBJ2-4; with no DNA, the TCRdb D assignment of TRBD2 cannot be verified. This CDR3 has 13 residues. Per germline, CDR1 DFQATT and CDR2 SNEGSKA (reference sequence).

By frequency, this clonotype registers medium-sized. The V and J genes are TRBV4-3 and TRBJ2-7; TCRdb gives TRBD2 as the D gene, but with no DNA this cannot be confirmed. There are 17 residues in the CDR3. The V gene's germline CDR1 is LGHNA and CDR2 YSLEER. This chain's CDR3 is CASSQDLASGAIDEQYF.

The chain uses TRBV19 and TRBJ2-1; TCRdb designates TRBD2, a call that cannot be tested without DNA. Per germline, CDR1 LNHDA and CDR2 SQIVND (reference sequence). The CDR3 has 14 amino acids. This CDR3 is CASSLGTSGNEQFF.

V and J are TRBV4-3 and TRBJ2-1. This CDR3 contains 15 residues. The germline V gene has CDR1 LGHNA and CDR2 YSLEER. CDR3 loop: CASSQDLSSYNEQFF.

This clonotype shows up as medium-sized by frequency. The chain carries TRBV6-5 and TRBJ2-6; TCRdb reports TRBD2, a call that lacks DNA to check it against. Germline lookup yields CDR1 MNHEY and CDR2 SVGAGI. CDR3 size: 17 residues. The CDR3 is CASKLAGVSGGANVLTF.

Considering frequency, this clonotype is medium-sized. This chain uses TRBV30 with TRBJ1-1. This CDR3 is built from 11 residues. CDR1 and CDR2 from the germline V gene are GTSNPN and SVGIG (reference sequence). The CDR3 sequence is CAWGGGTEAFF.

This clonotype is deemed medium-sized (0.01 to 0.1%) by its frequency. The chain has TRBV6-5 and TRBJ2-3; the TCRdb D gene call, TRBD1, has no DNA to confirm it. Germline V gene lookup returns CDR1 MNHEY and CDR2 SVGAGI. CDR3 size: 14 residues. CDR3 in amino acids: CASSRGLQADTQYF.

This clonotype is deemed medium-sized (0.01 to 0.1%) by its frequency. The gene calls are TRBV28 and TRBJ2-1; TCRdb lists TRBD1, though no DNA is available to test this call. Germline V gene data show CDR1 as MDHEN and CDR2 as SYDVKM. The CDR3 is 14 amino acids. Here the CDR3 reads CASSLLRGGNEQFF.

This clonotype ranks as medium-sized in terms of frequency. This CDR3 is CASSLGQGPNEQYF. The chain links TRBV7-6 to TRBJ2-7; TCRdb proposes TRBD1, but this gene call is untestable without DNA. Germline CDR1 reads SGHVS; CDR2 reads FNYEAQ. The length of the CDR3 is 14 residues.

Considering frequency, this clonotype is medium-sized. V is TRBV30 and J is TRBJ2-3; TCRdb outputs TRBD2, but without DNA this stays unchecked. In germline, CDR1 is GTSNPN, CDR2 SVGIG (reference sequence). The CDR3 extends over 15 amino acids. The CDR3 loop is CAWRPIAGRADTQYF.

This clonotype registers medium-sized by frequency. This CDR3 is CASSSRDSATDTQYF. This chain uses TRBV19 with TRBJ2-3; TCRdb's D call of TRBD1 is untestable without DNA. This CDR3 has 15 residues. The V gene's germline CDR1 is LNHDA and CDR2 SQIVND (reference sequence).

This chain connects TRBV6-2 or TRBV6-3 to TRBJ2-5; the TCRdb D gene call, TRBD1, has no DNA to confirm it. The CDR3 consists of 14 residues. From germline, CDR1 is MNHEY and CDR2 SVGEGT. Here the CDR3 reads CASNSGTGQETQYF.